This T cell receptor (beta chain) came from a study of liver allograft versus peripheral blood T cells. Study summary: Repertoires from peripheral blood of liver transplant recipients were compared with those inside their transplanted livers. Whole-study results and caveats: Inside liver allografts, T cell receptor repertoires reportedly diverged from the repertoires found in peripheral blood.

TCRdb ran MiXCR on the reads and lists one entry per CDR3 protein. The data contain 13,000 or so distinct CDR3 sequences, 15% to 20% of them seen just once; the ten biggest clones take up approximately 13%. The germline gives CDR1 WNHNN, CDR2 SYGVQD (reference sequence). Between the trimmed V and J ends, which lost 1 base and 2 bases, there was a span of 15 bases. This CDR3 contains 17 residues. As for this clonotype: The target antigen is unknown.

This clonotype was obtained from a human patient who had a liver transplant. Some of the T cells may derive from the graft donor. This chain links TRBV10-1 with TRBJ2-1; perhaps TRBD1 as D (5 bases). The CDR3 sequence is CASSEFPRTRPYNEQFF. In DNA, the CDR3 is TGCGCCAGCAGTGAGTTCCCCCGGACAAGACCCTACAATGAGCAGTTCTTC.